This passage covers 31 T cell receptor beta chains from one sample sequenced in a study of CD8 T cells in ankylosing spondylitis (dated by TCRdb to 2017 to 2019). To prepare the library, 5' RACE was applied. Sequenced using an Illumina HiSeq 2500. TCRdb reworked the public reads: Q25 trimming with fastp, MiXCR clone assembly, productive beta chains retained. Each entry is one CDR3 protein sequence, shown with its most common DNA and genes. The sample profile shows approximately 350,000 distinct CDR3 sequences; about 15% of them were found once. The ten largest clones represent 0.9% to 1.2% of the sample. Sample: blood, either unsorted or a sorted T cell fraction (not recorded which). The receptors were sampled from a male donor with ankylosing spondylitis or in good health (not recorded which).

This clonotype was counted between two and nine times. The chain has TRBV29-1 and TRBJ2-6; D is unclear. Germline-derived CDR1 and CDR2 are SQVTM and ANQGSEA. V was pared by 3 bases and J by 8 bases, with 2 bases between. The CDR3 runs 10 residues. CDR3 loop: CSVESNVLTF. CDR3 DNA: TGCAGCGTTGAGTCCAACGTCCTGACTTTC. Variable domain in full (rest from reference TRBV29-1 and TRBJ2-6): SAVISQKPSRDICQRGTSLTIQCQVDSQVTMMFWYRQQPGQSLTLIATANQGSEATYESGFVIDKFPISRPNLTFSTLTVSNMSPEDSSIYLCSVESNVLTFGAGSRLTVL.

This clonotype occurred a few times. The chain combines TRBV20-1 with TRBJ2-1; D possibly corresponds to TRBD2 (7 bases). V was cut by 0 bases and J by 3 bases, with 12 bases left in between. Germline assignment: CDR1 DFQATT and CDR2 SNEGSKA (reference sequence). The CDR3 runs 15 residues. The CDR3 loop reads CSARDWRGLYNEQFF. The CDR3, as DNA: TGCAGTGCTAGAGATTGGCGGGGGCTCTACAATGAGCAGTTCTTC.

This clonotype was seen a few times. The chain's CDR3 is CASSGAPWSSPLHF. CDR3 bases: TGTGCCAGCAGTGGGGCCCCCTGGAGTTCACCCCTCCACTTT. The chain couples TRBV2 to TRBJ1-6; D is ambiguous. The CDR3 is made up of 14 amino acids. Trimming pared 4 bases from V and 9 bases from J, leaving 13 bases between. Per the germline V gene, CDR1 is SNHLY and CDR2 is FYNNEI. Based on the CDR3 plus reference TRBV2 and TRBJ1-6, the full variable domain is EPEVTQTPSHQVTQMGQEVILRCVPISNHLYFYWYRQILGQKVEFLVSFYNNEISEKSEIFDDQFSVERPDGSNFTLKIRSTKLEDSAMYFCASSGAPWSSPLHFGNGTRLTVT.

The CDR3 protein is CASSQDRAVEQFF. The CDR3, as DNA: TGTGCCAGCAGCCAAGATCGGGCGGTTGAGCAGTTCTTC. This chain uses TRBV4-2 with TRBJ2-1, with D uncertain. V was trimmed by 0 bases and J by 9 bases, leaving 9 bases between them. CDR1 is LGHNA and CDR2 is YNFKEQ in the germline V gene. CDR3 length: 13 amino acids.

The chain is built from TRBV27 and TRBJ1-2; 8 positions agree with TRBD1. The CDR3 is made up of 15 amino acids. V was clipped by 3 bases and J by 3 bases; unmatched bases: 6. Germline V gives CDR1 MNHEY, CDR2 SMNVEV (reference sequence). CDR3 sequence (DNA): TGTGCCAGCAGTTTGGGCAGGGGGCTATACTATGGCTACACCTTC. Translating it yields CASSLGRGLYYGYTF.

The gene calls are TRBV2 and TRBJ2-2, with D possibly TRBD2 on 7 matching bases. The CDR3 runs 15 residues. The V and J ends lost 8 bases and 4 bases respectively, with 17 bases between them. CDR1 is SNHLY and CDR2 is FYNNEI in the germline V gene. CDR3 DNA sequence: TGTGCCAGCTACTGGGGGCGGGAGATCACCGGGGAGCTGTTTTTT. Its translation: CASYWGREITGELFF.

The CDR3 nucleotides are TGTGCCCCACGGGGACTAGCGGGAAAAGATACGCAGTATTTT. This gives the protein CAPRGLAGKDTQYF. V gene TRBV7-2 combines with J gene TRBJ2-3, with 13 bases aligning to TRBD2. CDR1 is SGHTA and CDR2 is FQGNSA in the germline V gene. Trimming at V came to 11 bases and at J to 5 bases, leaving 7 bases not matched to a gene. The CDR3 sequence is 14 residues long.

This chain links TRBV12-3 or TRBV12-4 with TRBJ2-7; no clear D gene. There are 11 residues in the CDR3. V lost 3 bases and J lost 5, with 5 bases in between. The CDR3 region has the DNA TGTGCCAGCAGTTTTAAGGACGAGCAGTACTTC. Translating gives CASSFKDEQYF.

With respect to this clonotype: A much larger clone sits a single nucleotide away, making a read error possible. The genes are TRBV15 and TRBJ2-2; D ambiguous. Per germline, CDR1 LNHNV and CDR2 YYDKDF (reference sequence). The CDR3 covers 12 residues. This chain's CDR3 is CAASRVGGELFF. Here the CDR3 DNA reads TGTGCCGCCAGCAGAGTGGGCGGGGAGCTGTTTTTT. The complete variable domain, with remaining parts taken from reference TRBV15 and TRBJ2-2, reads DAMVIQNPRYQVTQFGKPVTLSCSQTLNHNVMYWYQQKSSQAPKLLFHYYDKDFNNEADTPDNFQSRRPNTSFCFLDIRSPGLGDTAMYLCAASRVGGELFFGEGSRLTVL.

This chain uses TRBV7-2 with TRBJ2-1, with 9 bases matching TRBD2. Germline V lookup: CDR1 SGHTA, CDR2 FQGNSA. V lost 3 bases, J lost 3 bases, and 3 bases stayed unmatched. The CDR3 is 15 amino acids. For the CDR3, the DNA is TGTGCCAGCAGCTTGACTAGCGGTCTCTACAATGAGCAGTTCTTC. Residues: CASSLTSGLYNEQFF.

This clonotype was found a few times. This rearrangement joins TRBV12-3 or TRBV12-4 to TRBJ2-2; 7 bases map to TRBD1. This CDR3 region has 16 residues. The junction had 12 bases not matched to a gene; V was cut back by 5 bases and J by 6 bases. CDR3 coding DNA: TGTGCCAGCAGTATGCAACAGGGGATGGGGGCCGGGGAGCTGTTTTTT. It is translated as CASSMQQGMGAGELFF.

This clonotype was detected only a few times. V usage is TRBV2 and J usage is TRBJ2-5, with TRBD2 matching over 12 bases. Trimming at V came to 10 bases and at J to 4 bases, leaving 10 bases not matched to a gene. The CDR3 runs to 15 residues. Germline assignment: CDR1 SNHLY and CDR2 FYNNEI. The CDR3 region is CATLGLAGIRETQYF. DNA for the CDR3: TGTGCCACCCTAGGACTAGCGGGAATACGAGAGACCCAGTACTTC.

Concerning this clonotype itself: One end of the junction is discordant with germline, which a read error may explain. This chain joins TRBV7-2 and TRBJ2-3; D is perhaps TRBD1 (7 bases). CDR1 is SGHTA, CDR2 FQGNSA, per germline. This CDR3 contains 17 residues. The CDR3 spells CATGGGGALRGTDMQYF. The CDR3 bases are TGTGCCACAGGCGGAGGGGGCGCCCTTAGGGGCACAGATATGCAGTATTTT.

V gene TRBV20-1 combines with J gene TRBJ2-7; the D gene is possibly TRBD2 (6 bases). There are 15 residues in the CDR3. Germline CDR1 reads DFQATT; CDR2 reads SNEGSKA (reference sequence). V was cut by 6 bases and J by 1 base, with 19 bases left in between. CDR3 in DNA: TGCAGTGCCGGACTGGCGGGGAAGCGGTCCTACGAGCAGTACTTC. Encoded protein: CSAGLAGKRSYEQYF.

The rearrangement links TRBV11-2 to TRBJ2-7, with unresolved D. The V and J ends lost 7 bases and 4 bases respectively, with 11 bases between them. The germline gives CDR1 SGHAT, CDR2 FQNNGV. CDR3 length: 12 amino acids. The CDR3 reads CASTMNAYEQYF. As DNA, the CDR3 is TGTGCCAGCACTATGAACGCATACGAGCAGTACTTC.

The V gene is TRBV21-1, the J gene TRBJ2-7; the table names TRBD1, a call not compared with the DNA. TRBV21-1 is a pseudogene locus. The CDR3 spans 14 residues. For the CDR3, the DNA is TGTGCCAGCAGCAATGGAGGGGACAGGAACGAGCAGTACTTC. It encodes CASSNGGDRNEQYF.

This clonotype was seen many times. The chain is built from TRBV2 and TRBJ2-3, with 7 bases matching TRBD2. Germline-derived CDR1 and CDR2 are SNHLY and FYNNEI. With V trimmed by 8 bases and J by 4 bases, 12 bases remained unmatched. The CDR3 is made up of 15 amino acids. The CDR3 loop reads CASLRGLGRADTQYF. The CDR3 DNA reads TGTGCCAGCCTCAGAGGACTAGGAAGGGCAGATACGCAGTATTTT.

This clonotype has more than one count but fewer than ten. V and J are TRBV7-2 and TRBJ2-3, with D possibly matching TRBD1 (6 bases). V shed 5 bases and J shed 3 bases, with 12 bases lying between them. From germline, CDR1 is SGHTA and CDR2 FQGNSA. The CDR3 spans 14 residues. The CDR3 sequence: CASSPTRGTDTQYF. The CDR3 bases are TGTGCCAGCAGCCCAACCAGGGGAACAGATACGCAGTATTTT.

The V gene is TRBV6-1, the J gene TRBJ2-7, with a tentative D call TRBD2 (6 bases). Trimming stripped 7 bases from V and 2 bases from J, with 12 bases between. Germline CDR1 reads MNHNS; CDR2 reads SASEGT. The CDR3 is made up of 13 amino acids. The CDR3 coding sequence is TGTGCCAGCAACGGGGAGGCCCCCTACGAGCAGTACTTC. This encodes CASNGEAPYEQYF.

This clonotype was recorded a few times. This sequence joins TRBV12-3 or TRBV12-4 and TRBJ2-7, with 9 bases identical to TRBD1. V lost 0 bases and J lost 3; bases outside the gene matches: 3. The CDR3 runs to 15 residues. The CDR3 region has the DNA TGTGCCAGCAGTTTAGCACAGGGGGCTGGCTACGAGCAGTACTTC. Protein: CASSLAQGAGYEQYF.

This clonotype was counted once. A read error may explain this, as a much larger clone is one base away. The rearrangement links TRBV3-1 to TRBJ1-6; a weak D match, TRBD1 (6 bases). Per germline, CDR1 LGHDT and CDR2 YNNKEL (reference sequence). Trimming took 9 bases from V and 8 from J, leaving 20 bases between them. The CDR3 runs to 15 residues. This chain's CDR3 is CASRPVDSGDSPLHF. Written as DNA, the CDR3 is TGTGCCAGTCGCCCCGTGGACAGTGGGGATTCACCCCTCCACTTT. Variable domain in full (rest from reference TRBV3-1 and TRBJ1-6): DTAVSQTPKYLVTQMGNDKSIKCEQNLGHDTMYWYKQDSKKFLKIMFSYNNKELIINETVPNRFSPKSPDKAHLNLHINSLELGDSAVYFCASRPVDSGDSPLHFGNGTRLTVT.

In regard to this clonotype: This could be a read error, since a much larger clone is one nucleotide away. The chain uses TRBV7-2 and TRBJ1-2; 8 positions agree with TRBD1. This CDR3 is 13 amino acids long. The ends lost 5 bases at V and 4 bases at J; junction bases unmatched: 3. Germline V gives CDR1 SGHTA, CDR2 FQGNSA. For the CDR3, the DNA is TGTGCCAGCAGCCCAGGGGGCGGCTATGGCTACACCTTC. Amino acids: CASSPGGGYGYTF.

This chain uses TRBV5-1 with TRBJ2-5; 10 nucleotides match TRBD2. CDR1 and CDR2 from the germline V gene are SGHRS and YFSETQ. The junction had 5 bases not matched to a gene; V was cut back by 4 bases and J by 2 bases. The CDR3 consists of 15 residues. In DNA form, the CDR3 reads TGCGCCAGCAGCATTAGCGGGAGGCATCAAGAGACCCAGTACTTC. Residues: CASSISGRHQETQYF.

The chain employs TRBV20-1 and TRBJ1-5; 8 bases agree with TRBD1. Trimming took 4 bases from V and 7 from J; bases not matched to a gene: 6. In germline, CDR1 is DFQATT, CDR2 SNEGSKA (reference sequence). CDR3 length: 13 amino acids. The CDR3 loop is CSATTGDGQPQHF. The CDR3 nucleotides read TGCAGTGCTACGACAGGGGACGGGCAGCCCCAGCATTTT.

The gene calls are TRBV20-1 and TRBJ2-3, with D hard to call. V dropped 8 bases and J dropped 0 bases, with 9 bases sitting between them. CDR3 length: 12 residues. Germline V lookup: CDR1 DFQATT, CDR2 SNEGSKA (reference sequence). In DNA form, the CDR3 reads TGCAGTTTGACCGGTAGCACAGATACGCAGTATTTT. This codes for CSLTGSTDTQYF.

The chain uses TRBV20-1 and TRBJ2-1; 10 bases map to TRBD2. The trim removed 3 bases at V and 9 bases at J, leaving 8 bases unmatched. This CDR3 has 14 amino acids. CDR1 and CDR2 from the germline V gene are DFQATT and SNEGSKA (reference sequence). The CDR3 sequence is CSASGLAGDSEQFF. The CDR3 DNA reads as TGCAGTGCTAGTGGCCTAGCGGGAGACTCTGAGCAGTTCTTC.

Regarding this clonotype: With a much larger clone just one base away, this may be a read error. J is TRBJ2-1 and V is TRBV7-9; D call uncertain. Germline values: CDR1 SEHNR, CDR2 FQNEAQ (reference sequence). Trimming left V 5 bases short and J 0 bases short, with 11 bases between. CDR3 length: 15 residues. The CDR3 reads CASSQTESSYNEQFF. CDR3 DNA: TGTGCCAGCAGCCAGACTGAGAGCTCCTACAATGAGCAGTTCTTC.

The genes are TRBV10-3 and TRBJ1-2; D gene uncertain. CDR1 and CDR2 (germline): ENHRY, SYGVKD. The CDR3 consists of 12 residues. The V gene lost 6 bases and the J gene lost 8 bases, with 13 bases spanning the gap. Here the CDR3 reads CAISPDAGGYTF. The CDR3 bases are TGTGCCATCAGCCCCGACGCGGGGGGCTACACCTTC.

The rearrangement links TRBV4-1 to TRBJ2-3; no definite D call. This CDR3 has 14 amino acids. Trimming took 5 bases from V and 3 from J, leaving 12 bases between them. Germline CDR1 MGHRA, CDR2 YSYEKL. The CDR3 DNA reads as TGCGCCAGCAGCGGCCAGCGAGGAACAGATACGCAGTATTTT. It translates to CASSGQRGTDTQYF.

J is TRBJ2-3 and V is TRBV20-1; possible D gene TRBD2, 6 bases. The CDR3 consists of 13 residues. Germline CDR1 and CDR2: DFQATT and SNEGSKA (reference sequence). V dropped 5 bases and J dropped 0 bases, with 9 bases sitting between them. CDR3 protein: CSAGSGSTDTQYF. The CDR3 DNA follows: TGCAGTGCTGGTAGCGGTAGCACAGATACGCAGTATTTT.

The V gene is TRBV5-1, the J gene TRBJ2-3; D possibly corresponds to TRBD2 (5 bases). Germline CDR1 and CDR2: SGHRS and YFSETQ. This CDR3 comprises 15 residues. The V end was cut by 0 bases, the J end by 5 bases, with 13 bases between. The CDR3 nucleotides read TGCGCCAGCAGCTTGGCGGCGATCGAGGGAGATACGCAGTATTTT. This codes for CASSLAAIEGDTQYF.